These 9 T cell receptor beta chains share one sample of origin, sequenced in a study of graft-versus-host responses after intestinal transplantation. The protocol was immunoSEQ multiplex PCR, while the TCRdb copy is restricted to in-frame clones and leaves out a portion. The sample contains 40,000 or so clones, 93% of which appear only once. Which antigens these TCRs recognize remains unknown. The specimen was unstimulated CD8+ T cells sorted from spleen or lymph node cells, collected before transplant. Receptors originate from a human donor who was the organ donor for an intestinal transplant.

CDR3 amino acids: CASSELDGNTGELFF. CDR3 DNA: TGTGCCAGCAGTGAGTTAGATGGCAACACCGGGGAGCTGTTTTTT. The chain employs TRBV25-1 and TRBJ2-2, with D uncertain. The CDR3 spans 15 residues. Trimming left V 3 bases short and J 2 bases short, with 10 bases between. The germline V gene encodes CDR1 MGHDK and CDR2 SYGVNS.

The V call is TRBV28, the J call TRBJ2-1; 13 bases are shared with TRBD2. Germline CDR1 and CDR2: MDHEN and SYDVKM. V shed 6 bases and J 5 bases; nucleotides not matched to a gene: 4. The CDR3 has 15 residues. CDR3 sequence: CASRLGLAGNNEQFF. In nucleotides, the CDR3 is TGTGCCAGCAGACTGGGACTAGCGGGAAACAATGAGCAGTTCTTC.

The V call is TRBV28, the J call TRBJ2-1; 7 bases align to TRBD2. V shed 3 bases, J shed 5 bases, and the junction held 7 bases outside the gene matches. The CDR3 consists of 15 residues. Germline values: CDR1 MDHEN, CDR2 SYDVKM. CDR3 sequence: CASSLGPSGDNEQFF. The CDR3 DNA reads TGTGCCAGCAGTTTGGGCCCCAGCGGGGACAATGAGCAGTTCTTC.

The CDR3 protein is CASSRRPLAGELFF. In DNA, the CDR3 is TGTGCCAGCAGCCGACGCCCTCTGGCCGGGGAGCTGTTTTTT. The genes are TRBV6-1 and TRBJ2-2, with unresolved D. This CDR3 contains 14 residues. Germline CDR1 MNHNS, CDR2 SASEGT. Trimming cost V 6 bases and J 6 bases, with 14 bases left between them.

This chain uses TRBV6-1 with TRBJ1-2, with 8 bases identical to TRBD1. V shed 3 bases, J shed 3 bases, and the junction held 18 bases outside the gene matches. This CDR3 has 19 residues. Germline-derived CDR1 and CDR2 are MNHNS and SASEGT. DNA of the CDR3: TGTGCCAGCAGTGATCGCCCCGGGGTCAGGGGGCTCCCTTACTATGGCTACACCTTC. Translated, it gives CASSDRPGVRGLPYYGYTF.

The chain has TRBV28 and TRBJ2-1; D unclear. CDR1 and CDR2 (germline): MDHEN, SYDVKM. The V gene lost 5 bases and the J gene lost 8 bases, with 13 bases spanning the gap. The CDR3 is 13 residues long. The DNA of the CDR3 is TGTGCCAGCAGTCCCCCCACCACTCATGAGCAGTTCTTC. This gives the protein CASSPPTTHEQFF.

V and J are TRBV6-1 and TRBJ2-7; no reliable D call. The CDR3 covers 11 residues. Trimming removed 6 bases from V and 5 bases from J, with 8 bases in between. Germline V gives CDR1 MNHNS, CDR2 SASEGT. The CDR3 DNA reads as TGTGCCAGCAGCCCAAGAAACGAGCAGTACTTC. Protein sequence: CASSPRNEQYF.

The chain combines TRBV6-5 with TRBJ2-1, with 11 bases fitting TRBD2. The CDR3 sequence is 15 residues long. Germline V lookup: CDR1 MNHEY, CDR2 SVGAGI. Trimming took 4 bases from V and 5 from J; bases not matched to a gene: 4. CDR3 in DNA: TGTGCCAGCAGTTCCCCTAGCGGGAGGCACAATGAGCAGTTCTTC. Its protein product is CASSSPSGRHNEQFF.

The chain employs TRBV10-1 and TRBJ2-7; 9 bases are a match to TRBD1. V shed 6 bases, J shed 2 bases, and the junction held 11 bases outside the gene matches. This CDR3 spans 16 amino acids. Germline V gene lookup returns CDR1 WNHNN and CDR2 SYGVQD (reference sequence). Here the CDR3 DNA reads TGCGCCAGCAGGGAAGTCCGGGACAGGGACCCCTACGAGCAGTACTTC. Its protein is CASREVRDRDPYEQYF.